Listed here is a single T cell receptor (beta chain). The record originates from a study of cytomegalovirus exposure and HLA in healthy donors. Study-wide context: A preliminary data release comprised roughly 85 million unique TCRs obtained from HLA-typed donors.

This CDR3 spans 18 amino acids. The ends lost 4 bases at V and 2 bases at J; junction bases unmatched: 18. Germline V gene lookup returns CDR1 SGDLS and CDR2 YYNGEE. PCR primers comprised 60 Vbeta and 13 Jbeta primers. Clones were sequenced by immunoSEQ multiplex PCR, and TCRdb holds only the in-frame ones, with some missing. The sample has 130,000 or so clones, roughly 70% seen once. The chain joins TRBV9 to TRBJ2-7, with 7 bases that match TRBD1. Material for sequencing was PBMCs. The clonotype comes from a middle-aged woman in good health and CMV-seropositive. CDR3 DNA sequence: TGTGCCAGCAGCAGTACGAGCCCCGGACAGGTTTTCCCCTACGAGCAGTACTTC. Amino acids: CASSSTSPGQVFPYEQYF.